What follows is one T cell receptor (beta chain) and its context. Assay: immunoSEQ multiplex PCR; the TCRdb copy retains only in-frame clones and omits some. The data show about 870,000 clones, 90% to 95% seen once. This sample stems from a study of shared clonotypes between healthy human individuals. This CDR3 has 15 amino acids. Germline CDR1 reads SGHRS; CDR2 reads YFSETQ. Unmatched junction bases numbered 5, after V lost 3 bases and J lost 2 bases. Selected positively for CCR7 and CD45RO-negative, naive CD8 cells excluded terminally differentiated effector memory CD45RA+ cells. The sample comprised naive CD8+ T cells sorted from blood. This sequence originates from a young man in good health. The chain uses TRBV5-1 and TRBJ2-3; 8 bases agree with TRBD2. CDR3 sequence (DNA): TGCGCCAGCAGCTCTTCTAGCGGGCACACAGATACGCAGTATTTT. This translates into CASSSSSGHTDTQYF.